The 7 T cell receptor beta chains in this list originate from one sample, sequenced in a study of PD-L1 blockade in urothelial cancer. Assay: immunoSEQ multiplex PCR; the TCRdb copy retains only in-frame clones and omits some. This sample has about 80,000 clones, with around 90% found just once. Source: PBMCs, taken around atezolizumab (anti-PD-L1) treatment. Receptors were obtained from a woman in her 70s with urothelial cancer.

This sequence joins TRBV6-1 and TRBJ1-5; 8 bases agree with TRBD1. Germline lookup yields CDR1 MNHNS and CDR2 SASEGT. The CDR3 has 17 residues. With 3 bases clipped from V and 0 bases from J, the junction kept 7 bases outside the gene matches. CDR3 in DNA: TGTGCCAGCAGTGAGGGGCAGGGGGCCACTAGCAATCAGCCCCAGCATTTT. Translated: CASSEGQGATSNQPQHF.

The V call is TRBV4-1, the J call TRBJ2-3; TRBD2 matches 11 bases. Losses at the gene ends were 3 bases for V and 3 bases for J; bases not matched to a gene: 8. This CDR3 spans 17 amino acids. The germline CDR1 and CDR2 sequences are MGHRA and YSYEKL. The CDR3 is CASSHLAGGRGTDTQYF. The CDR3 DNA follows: TGCGCCAGCAGCCATTTAGCGGGAGGGAGGGGTACAGATACGCAGTATTTT.

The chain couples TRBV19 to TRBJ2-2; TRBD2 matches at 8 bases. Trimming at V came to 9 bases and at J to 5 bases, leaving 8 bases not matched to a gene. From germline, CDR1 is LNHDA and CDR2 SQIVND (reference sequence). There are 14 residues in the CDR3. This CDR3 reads CASTGGLRTGELFF. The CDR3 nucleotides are TGTGCCAGCACGGGAGGGTTGAGGACCGGGGAGCTGTTTTTT.

CDR3 nucleotide sequence: TGTGCCAGCAGTTTAGCCGGTGTGGCTAGCGGGGTCAATGAGCAGTTCTTC. Protein product: CASSLAGVASGVNEQFF. The gene calls are TRBV28 and TRBJ2-1; 9 nucleotides match TRBD2. The CDR3 is made up of 17 amino acids. V was pared by 2 bases and J by 6 bases, with 11 bases of the junction left unmatched. Germline V gene sequence: CDR1 MDHEN, CDR2 SYDVKM.

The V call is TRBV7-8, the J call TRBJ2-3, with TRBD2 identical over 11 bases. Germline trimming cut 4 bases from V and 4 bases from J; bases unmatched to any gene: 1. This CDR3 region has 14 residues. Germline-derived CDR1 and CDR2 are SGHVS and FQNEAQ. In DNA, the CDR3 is TGTGCCAGCAGCTATAGCGGGAGGGCAGATACGCAGTATTTT. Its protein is CASSYSGRADTQYF. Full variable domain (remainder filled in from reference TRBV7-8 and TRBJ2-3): GAGVSQSPRYKVAKRGQDVALRCDPISGHVSLFWYQQALGQGPEFLTYFQNEAQLDKSGLPSDRFFAERPEGSVSTLKIQRTQQEDSAVYLCASSYSGRADTQYFGPGTRLTVL.

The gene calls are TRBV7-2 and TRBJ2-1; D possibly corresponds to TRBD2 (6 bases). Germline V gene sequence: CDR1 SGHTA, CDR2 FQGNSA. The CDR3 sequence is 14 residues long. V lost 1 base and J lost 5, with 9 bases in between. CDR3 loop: CASSLGLGNNEQFF. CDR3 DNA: TGTGCCAGCAGCTTAGGACTAGGGAACAATGAGCAGTTCTTC.

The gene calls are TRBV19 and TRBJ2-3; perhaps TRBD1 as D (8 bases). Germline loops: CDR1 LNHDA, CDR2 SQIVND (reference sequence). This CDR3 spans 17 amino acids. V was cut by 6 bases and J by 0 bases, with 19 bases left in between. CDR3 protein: CASSTGGAGFSTDTQYF. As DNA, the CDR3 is TGTGCCAGTAGCACAGGGGGGGCGGGATTTAGCACAGATACGCAGTATTTT.